This T cell receptor beta chain was documented in a study of identical twins. After template switching added a universal primer site, the resulting cDNA carried unique molecular identifiers. TCRdb ran MiXCR on the 5' RACE reads and lists one entry per CDR3 protein. The sample lists some 330,000 distinct CDR3 sequences; 9% to 10% were seen once. This clonotype was found a few times. The antigen remains unidentified. Study results and caveats: Out-of-frame beta sequences exhibited a weaker degree of excess twin sharing.

This CDR3 region has 15 residues. V lost 0 bases and J lost 9, with 16 bases in between. The germline V gene encodes CDR1 SGDLS and CDR2 YYNGEE. The specimen sequenced was naive T cells sorted from blood. This sequence joins TRBV9 and TRBJ2-1, with D perhaps matching TRBD2 (5 bases). The sequence was collected from a woman between 45 and 60 years old in good health. Here the CDR3 DNA reads TGTGCCAGCAGCGTAGAAGAAGCGACACGGGGTGAGCAGTTCTTC. Its translation is CASSVEEATRGEQFF.